The 6 T cell receptor beta chains below were found in one sample sequenced in a study of OX40 agonist ivuxolimab in advanced cancers. Profiled with immunoSEQ multiplex PCR; TCRdb holds only in-frame clones, not every one. The sample consists of 55,000 to 90,000 clones, roughly 89% of them appearing once. The source material was CD4+ or CD8+ T cells sorted from blood, sampled in a trial of the OX40 agonist ivuxolimab. All receptors come from an adult with an advanced solid tumor such as melanoma, head and neck, liver or kidney cancer.

CDR3 region: CASSLGIRNTEAFF. CDR3 bases: TGTGCCAGCAGCTTAGGAATTAGAAACACTGAAGCTTTCTTT. The V and J genes are TRBV7-6 and TRBJ1-1; D gene uncertain. The CDR3 totals 14 residues. V lost 1 base, J lost 2 bases, and 8 bases lay in between. Per the germline V gene, CDR1 is SGHVS and CDR2 is FNYEAQ.

This clone was seen only a few times. The chain uses TRBV28 and TRBJ1-1, with no clear D. The CDR3 has 16 amino acids. Germline V gene lookup returns CDR1 MDHEN and CDR2 SYDVKM. V was cut by 10 bases and J by 5 bases, with 26 bases left in between. The CDR3 is CATNIQTLGLETEAFF. The DNA for the CDR3 is TGTGCCACAAACATACAGACCCTCGGACTCGAGACTGAAGCTTTCTTT. Using reference TRBV28 and TRBJ1-1 for the parts outside the CDR3, the full variable domain is DVKVTQSSRYLVKRTGEKVFLECVQDMDHENMFWYRQDPGLGLRLIYFSYDVKMKEKGDIPEGYSVSREKKERFSLILESASTNQTSMYLCATNIQTLGLETEAFFGQGTRLTVV.

The V gene is TRBV2, the J gene TRBJ2-1, with TRBD2 identical over 9 bases. The germline V gene encodes CDR1 SNHLY and CDR2 FYNNEI. V trimming: 5 bases; J trimming: 9 bases; junction bases outside the gene matches: 8. The CDR3 consists of 14 residues. CDR3 amino acids: CASSPGLAIGEQFF. The CDR3 nucleotides are TGTGCCAGCAGTCCGGGACTAGCAATCGGTGAGCAGTTCTTC. The complete variable domain, with remaining parts taken from reference TRBV2 and TRBJ2-1, reads EPEVTQTPSHQVTQMGQEVILRCVPISNHLYFYWYRQILGQKVEFLVSFYNNEISEKSEIFDDQFSVERPDGSNFTLKIRSTKLEDSAMYFCASSPGLAIGEQFFGPGTRLTVL.

This chain joins TRBV18 and TRBJ1-2; 8 bases match TRBD1. V lost 2 bases to trimming and J lost 8 bases; unmatched junction nucleotides: 13. The CDR3 totals 16 residues. Germline V gene lookup returns CDR1 KGHSH and CDR2 LQKENI. In DNA, the CDR3 is TGTGCCAGCTCACCAACCGGGACAGGATGGCAATTAGGCTACACCTTC. The encoded protein is CASSPTGTGWQLGYTF. Together with reference TRBV18 and TRBJ1-2, the CDR3 gives the full variable domain: NAGVMQNPRHLVRRRGQEARLRCSPMKGHSHVYWYRQLPEEGLKFMVYLQKENIIDESGMPKERFSAEFPKEGPSILRIQQVVRGDSAAYFCASSPTGTGWQLGYTFGSGTRLTVV.

The chain carries TRBV6-1 and TRBJ2-2; D might be TRBD1 (6 bases). The germline gives CDR1 MNHNS, CDR2 SASEGT. V shed 6 bases and J shed 4 bases, with 9 bases lying between them. The CDR3 consists of 13 residues. The CDR3: CASRAGVTGELFF. The DNA for the CDR3 is TGTGCCAGCAGAGCAGGGGTCACCGGGGAGCTGTTTTTT.

V usage is TRBV28 and J usage is TRBJ1-2, with no clear D. This CDR3 region has 13 residues. V was clipped by 1 base and J by 4 bases, with 7 bases between them. The germline V gene has CDR1 MDHEN and CDR2 SYDVKM. Here the CDR3 reads CASSLSGIYGYTF. The CDR3 nucleotides read TGTGCCAGCAGTTTATCAGGCATCTATGGCTACACCTTC.